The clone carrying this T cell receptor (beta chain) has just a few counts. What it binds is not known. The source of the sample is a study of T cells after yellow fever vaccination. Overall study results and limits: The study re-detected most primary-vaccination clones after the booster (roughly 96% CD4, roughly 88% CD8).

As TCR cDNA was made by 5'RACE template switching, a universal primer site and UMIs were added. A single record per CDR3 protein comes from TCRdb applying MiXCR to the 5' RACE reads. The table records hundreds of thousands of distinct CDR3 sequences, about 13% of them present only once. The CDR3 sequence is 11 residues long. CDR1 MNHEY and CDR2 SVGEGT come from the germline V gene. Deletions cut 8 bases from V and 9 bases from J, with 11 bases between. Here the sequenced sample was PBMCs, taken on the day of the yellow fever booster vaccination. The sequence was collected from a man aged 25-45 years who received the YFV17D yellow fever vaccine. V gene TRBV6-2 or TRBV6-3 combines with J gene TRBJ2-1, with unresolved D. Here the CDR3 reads CASEYGAEQFF. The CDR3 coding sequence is TGTGCCAGCGAGTACGGAGCTGAGCAGTTCTTC.